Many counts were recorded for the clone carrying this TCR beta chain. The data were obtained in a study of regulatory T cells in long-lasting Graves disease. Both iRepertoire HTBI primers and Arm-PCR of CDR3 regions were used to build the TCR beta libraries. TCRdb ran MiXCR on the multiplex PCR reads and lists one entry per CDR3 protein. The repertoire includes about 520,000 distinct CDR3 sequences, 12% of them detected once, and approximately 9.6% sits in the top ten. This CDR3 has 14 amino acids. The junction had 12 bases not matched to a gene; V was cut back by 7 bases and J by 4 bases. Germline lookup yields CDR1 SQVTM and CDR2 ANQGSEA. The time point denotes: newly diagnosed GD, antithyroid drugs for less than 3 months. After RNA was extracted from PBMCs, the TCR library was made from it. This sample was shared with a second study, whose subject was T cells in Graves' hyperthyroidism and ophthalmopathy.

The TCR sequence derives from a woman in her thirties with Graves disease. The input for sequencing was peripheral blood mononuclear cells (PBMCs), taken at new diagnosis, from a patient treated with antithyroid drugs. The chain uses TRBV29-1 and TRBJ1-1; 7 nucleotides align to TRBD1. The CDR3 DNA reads TGCAGCGCGGGGGGGAGACAGGGCGTCACTGAAGCTTTCTTT. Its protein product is CSAGGRQGVTEAFF.